The T cell receptor beta chain under discussion was sequenced for a study of T cell changes during pregnancy in multiple sclerosis. TCRdb's copy holds only in-frame clones and misses some; the assay was immunoSEQ multiplex PCR. Altogether 25,000 to 35,000 clones are present, about 92% being singletons, with the ten largest covering 5.7%. The length of the CDR3 is 15 residues. The germline V gene has CDR1 SGHKS and CDR2 YYEKEE (reference sequence). The V gene lost 4 bases and the J gene lost 2 bases, with 16 bases spanning the gap. The rearrangement uses TRBV5-5 and TRBJ2-7; D may be TRBD1 (7 bases). Here the sequenced sample was CD8+ T cells from peripheral blood mononuclear cells, taken before pregnancy. This clonotype was sampled from a female donor with multiple sclerosis, enrolled in a pregnancy study. Here the CDR3 DNA reads TGTGCCAGCAGCGGCGGGACAGAGGTACCCTACGAGCAGTACTTC. Its translation: CASSGGTEVPYEQYF.